The TCR beta chain described here comes from a study of ipilimumab plus nivolumab after autologous stem cell transplantation. Turning to the study itself: A median of about 8 nivolumab and 4 or 5 ipilimumab doses were given.

After removal of 4 bases from V and 6 bases from J, the junction contained 8 bases not matched to a gene. CDR3 size: 14 residues. Germline V gives CDR1 SGHRS, CDR2 YFSETQ. Using immunoSEQ multiplex PCR, the repertoire was profiled, and TCRdb retains in-frame clones only, with some absent. The repertoire includes 15,000 to 20,000 clones, about 80% of them detected once, and roughly a tenth sits in the top ten. The chain couples TRBV5-1 to TRBJ2-7; 9 nucleotides align to TRBD1. The sequences come from PBMCs, collected in a trial of ipilimumab plus nivolumab as post-transplant consolidation. The source is a male donor with diffuse large B-cell lymphoma. In DNA form, the CDR3 reads TGCGCCAGCAGCATAGAGGGGACAGGGATCGAGCAGTACTTC. Its translation: CASSIEGTGIEQYF.